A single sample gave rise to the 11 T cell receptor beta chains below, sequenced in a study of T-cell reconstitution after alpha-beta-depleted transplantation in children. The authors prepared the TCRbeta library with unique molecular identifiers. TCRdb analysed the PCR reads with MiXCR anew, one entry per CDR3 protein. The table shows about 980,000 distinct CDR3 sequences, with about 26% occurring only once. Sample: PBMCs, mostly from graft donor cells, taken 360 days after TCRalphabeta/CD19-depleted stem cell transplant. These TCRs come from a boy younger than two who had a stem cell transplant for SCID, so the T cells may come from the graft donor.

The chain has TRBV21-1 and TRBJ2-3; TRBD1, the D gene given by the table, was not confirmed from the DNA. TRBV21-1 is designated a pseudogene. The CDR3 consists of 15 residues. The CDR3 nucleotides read TGTGCCAGCGACGGGACACGCGAAAGCACAGATACGCAGTATTTT. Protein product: CASDGTRESTDTQYF.

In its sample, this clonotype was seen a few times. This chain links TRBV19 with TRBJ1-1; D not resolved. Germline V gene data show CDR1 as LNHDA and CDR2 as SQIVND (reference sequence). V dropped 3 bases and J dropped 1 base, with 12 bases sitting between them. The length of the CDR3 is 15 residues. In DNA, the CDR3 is TGTGCCAGTAGTATTTCGCAGTTGGGGAACACTGAAGCTTTCTTT. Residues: CASSISQLGNTEAFF.

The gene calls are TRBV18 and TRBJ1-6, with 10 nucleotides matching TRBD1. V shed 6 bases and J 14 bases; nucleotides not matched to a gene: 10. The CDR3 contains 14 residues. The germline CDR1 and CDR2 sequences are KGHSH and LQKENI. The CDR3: CASSPGQGEGALHF. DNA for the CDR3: TGTGCCAGCTCCCCCGGACAGGGGGAAGGAGCCCTCCACTTT.

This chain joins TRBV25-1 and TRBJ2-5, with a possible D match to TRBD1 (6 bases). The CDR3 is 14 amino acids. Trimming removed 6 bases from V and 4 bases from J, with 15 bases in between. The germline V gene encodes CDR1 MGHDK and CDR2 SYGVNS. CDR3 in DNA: TGTGCCAGCAGCCTAACAGGGTACGGAGAGACCCAGTACTTC. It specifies CASSLTGYGETQYF.

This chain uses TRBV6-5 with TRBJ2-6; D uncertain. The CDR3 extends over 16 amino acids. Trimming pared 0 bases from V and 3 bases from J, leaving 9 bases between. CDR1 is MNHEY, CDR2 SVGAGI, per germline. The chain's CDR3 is CASSYSLANGANVLTF. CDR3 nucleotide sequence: TGTGCCAGCAGTTACTCCTTAGCTAATGGGGCCAACGTCCTGACTTTC.

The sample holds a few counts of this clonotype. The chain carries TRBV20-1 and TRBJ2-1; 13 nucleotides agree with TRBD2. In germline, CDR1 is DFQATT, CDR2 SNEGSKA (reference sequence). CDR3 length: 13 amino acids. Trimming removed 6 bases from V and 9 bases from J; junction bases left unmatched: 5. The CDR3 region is CSARLAGGVEQFF. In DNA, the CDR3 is TGCAGTGCGAGACTAGCGGGGGGTGTTGAGCAGTTCTTC.

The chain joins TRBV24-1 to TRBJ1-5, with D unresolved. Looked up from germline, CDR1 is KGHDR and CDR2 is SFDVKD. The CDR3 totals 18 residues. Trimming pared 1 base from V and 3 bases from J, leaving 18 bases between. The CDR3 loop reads CATSDFLRDEKDNQPQHF. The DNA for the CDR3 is TGTGCCACCAGTGATTTTCTCCGGGATGAAAAAGACAATCAGCCCCAGCATTTT.

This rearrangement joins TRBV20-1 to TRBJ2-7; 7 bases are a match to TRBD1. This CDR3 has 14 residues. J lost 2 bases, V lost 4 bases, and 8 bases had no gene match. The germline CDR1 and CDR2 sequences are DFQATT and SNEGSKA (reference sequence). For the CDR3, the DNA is TGCAGTGCTACTTTAAACAGGGGACCCTACGAGCAGTACTTC. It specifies CSATLNRGPYEQYF.

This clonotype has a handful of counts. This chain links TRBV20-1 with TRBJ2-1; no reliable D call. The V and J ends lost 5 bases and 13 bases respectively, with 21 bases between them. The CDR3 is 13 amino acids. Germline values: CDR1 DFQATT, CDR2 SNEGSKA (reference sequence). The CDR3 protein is CSARVSQNLLQFF. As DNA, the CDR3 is TGCAGTGCTCGGGTGAGCCAGAACCTTCTCCAGTTCTTC.

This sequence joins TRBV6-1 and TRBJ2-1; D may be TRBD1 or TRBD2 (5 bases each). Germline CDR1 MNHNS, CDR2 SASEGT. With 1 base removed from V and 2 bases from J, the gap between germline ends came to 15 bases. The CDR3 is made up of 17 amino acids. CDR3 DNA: TGTGCCAGCAGTGAAGTCCCGGGGCTAGCCACCTACAATGAGCAGTTCTTC. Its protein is CASSEVPGLATYNEQFF.

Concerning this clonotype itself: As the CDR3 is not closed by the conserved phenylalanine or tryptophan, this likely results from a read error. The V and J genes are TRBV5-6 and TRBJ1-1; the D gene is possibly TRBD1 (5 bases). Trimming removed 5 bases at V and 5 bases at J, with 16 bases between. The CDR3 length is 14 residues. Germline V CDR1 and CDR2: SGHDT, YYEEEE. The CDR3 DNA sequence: TGTGCCAGCAGACTCGGGGGGACCCCGACTGAAGCTTTCTCT. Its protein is CASRLGGTPTEAFS.